This T cell receptor (beta chain) was observed in a study of T cell repertoires in cytomegalovirus infection. Whole-study context: Public signatures in TCR beta pointed to CMV infection and matching HLA type. Findings of the study overall: HLA-C-restricted CMV-specific TCR beta clonotypes prevailed in the ex vivo response.

TCRdb re-called the reads through MiXCR, storing one row per CDR3 protein. The data contain about 330,000 distinct CDR3 sequences, about a third of them singletons. Per the germline V gene, CDR1 is SGDLS and CDR2 is YYNGEE. Trimming took off 2 bases at V and 1 base at J, with 9 bases between the two ends. The CDR3 totals 14 residues. A note on this clonotype: Its antigen is not known.

The material was cultured PBMCs, obtained from culture after CMV antigen stimulation. The sequence was collected from a human donor in good health (CMV status not recorded). Some clones in this sample may be carry-over from other donors' samples. J is TRBJ1-1 and V is TRBV9; D call uncertain. The CDR3 is CASSVSWTNTEAFF. The CDR3 DNA reads TGTGCCAGCAGCGTTTCATGGACGAACACTGAAGCTTTCTTT. Together with reference TRBV9 and TRBJ1-1, the CDR3 gives the full variable domain: DSGVTQTPKHLITATGQRVTLRCSPRSGDLSVYWYQQSLDQGLQFLIQYYNGEERAKGNILERFSAQQFPDLHSELNLSSLELGDSALYFCASSVSWTNTEAFFGQGTRLTVV.